Only a few counts were recorded for the clone carrying this T cell receptor (beta chain). This sample was taken from a study of blood T cell repertoires in COVID-19. With 5 bases clipped from V and 3 bases from J, the junction kept 13 bases outside the gene matches. Germline V gives CDR1 MNHEY, CDR2 SMNVEV (reference sequence). CDR3 length: 16 amino acids. Clones were sequenced by immunoSEQ multiplex PCR, and TCRdb holds only the in-frame ones, with some missing. The sample contains about 440,000 clones, around nine tenths of which appear only once. The chain recombines TRBV27 with TRBJ2-7; TRBD1 agrees at 7 bases. The sequenced sample was PBMCs or T cells enriched from blood (not recorded which). The clonotype comes from a young woman with acute COVID-19. CDR3: CASSHRQGRLNYEQYF. Here the CDR3 DNA reads TGTGCCAGCAGTCATAGACAGGGTAGACTGAACTACGAGCAGTACTTC.